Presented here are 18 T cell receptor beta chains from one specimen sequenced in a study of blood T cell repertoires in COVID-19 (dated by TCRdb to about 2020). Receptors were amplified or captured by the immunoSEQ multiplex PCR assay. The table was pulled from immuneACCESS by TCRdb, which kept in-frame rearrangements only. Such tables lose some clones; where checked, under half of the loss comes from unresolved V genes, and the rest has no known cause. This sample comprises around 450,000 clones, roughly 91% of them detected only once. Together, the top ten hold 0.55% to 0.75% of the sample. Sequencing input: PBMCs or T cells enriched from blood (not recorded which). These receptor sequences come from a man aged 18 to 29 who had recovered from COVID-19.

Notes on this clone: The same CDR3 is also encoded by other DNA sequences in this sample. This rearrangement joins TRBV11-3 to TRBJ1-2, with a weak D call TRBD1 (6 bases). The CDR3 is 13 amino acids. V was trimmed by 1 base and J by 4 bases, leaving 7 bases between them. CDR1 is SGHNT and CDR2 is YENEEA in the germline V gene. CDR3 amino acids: CASSLGQAYGYTF. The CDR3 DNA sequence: TGTGCCAGCAGCTTAGGACAGGCCTATGGCTACACCTTC.

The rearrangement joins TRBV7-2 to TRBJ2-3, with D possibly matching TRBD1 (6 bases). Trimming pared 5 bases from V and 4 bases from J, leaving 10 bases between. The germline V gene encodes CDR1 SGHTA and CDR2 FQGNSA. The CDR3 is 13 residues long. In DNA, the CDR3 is TGTGCCAGCAGCGCAGGGGCGGCAGATACGCAGTATTTT. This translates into CASSAGAADTQYF.

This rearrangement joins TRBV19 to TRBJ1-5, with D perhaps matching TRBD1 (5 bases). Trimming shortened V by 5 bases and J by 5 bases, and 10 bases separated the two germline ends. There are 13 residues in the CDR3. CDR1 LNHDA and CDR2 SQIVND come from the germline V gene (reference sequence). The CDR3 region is CASSGGVDQPQHF. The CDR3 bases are TGTGCCAGTAGTGGGGGGGTCGATCAGCCCCAGCATTTT.

CDR3 coding DNA: TGCGCCAGCAGCTCCCCCTATGGAGGGACTGAAGCTTTCTTT. Translation: CASSSPYGGTEAFF. The chain joins TRBV5-1 to TRBJ1-1; D is uncertain. CDR3 length: 14 amino acids. Per germline, CDR1 SGHRS and CDR2 YFSETQ. V was clipped by 3 bases and J by 5 bases, with 14 bases between them.

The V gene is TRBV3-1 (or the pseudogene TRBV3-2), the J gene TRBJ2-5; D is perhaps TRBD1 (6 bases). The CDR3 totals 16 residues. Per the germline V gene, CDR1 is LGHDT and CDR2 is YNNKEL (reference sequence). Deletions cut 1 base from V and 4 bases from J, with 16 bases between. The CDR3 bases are TGTGCCAGCAGCCAAGGGAGAGGGGGTCGGTTAGAGACCCAGTACTTC. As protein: CASSQGRGGRLETQYF.

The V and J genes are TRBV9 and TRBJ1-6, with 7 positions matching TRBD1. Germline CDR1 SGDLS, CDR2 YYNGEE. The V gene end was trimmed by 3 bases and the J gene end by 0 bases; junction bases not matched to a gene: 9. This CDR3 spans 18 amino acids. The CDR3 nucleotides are TGTGCCAGCAGCGGAGGGGGACAGACAAGCTCCTATAATTCACCCCTCCACTTT. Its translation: CASSGGGQTSSYNSPLHF. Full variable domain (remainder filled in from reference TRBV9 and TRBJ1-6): DSGVTQTPKHLITATGQRVTLRCSPRSGDLSVYWYQQSLDQGLQFLIQYYNGEERAKGNILERFSAQQFPDLHSELNLSSLELGDSALYFCASSGGGQTSSYNSPLHFGNGTRLTVT.

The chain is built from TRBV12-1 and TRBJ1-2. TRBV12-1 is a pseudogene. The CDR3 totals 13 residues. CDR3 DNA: TGTGCCAGCACGTCGGGGTTTAACTATGGCTACACCTTC. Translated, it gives CASTSGFNYGYTF.

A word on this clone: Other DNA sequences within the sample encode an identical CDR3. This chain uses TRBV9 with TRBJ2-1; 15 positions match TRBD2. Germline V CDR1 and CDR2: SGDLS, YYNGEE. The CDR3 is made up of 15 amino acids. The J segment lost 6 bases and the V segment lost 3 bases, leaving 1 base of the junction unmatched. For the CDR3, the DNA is TGTGCCAGCAGCGCGGGACTAGCGGGAGGCAATGAGCAGTTCTTC. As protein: CASSAGLAGGNEQFF.

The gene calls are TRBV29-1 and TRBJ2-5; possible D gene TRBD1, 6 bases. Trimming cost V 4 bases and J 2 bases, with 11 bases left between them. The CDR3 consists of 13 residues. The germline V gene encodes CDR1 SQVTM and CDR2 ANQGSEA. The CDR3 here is CSVGQVVQETQYF. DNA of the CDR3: TGCAGCGTTGGACAGGTCGTACAAGAGACCCAGTACTTC. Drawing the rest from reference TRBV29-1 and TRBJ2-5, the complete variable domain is SAVISQKPSRDICQRGTSLTIQCQVDSQVTMMFWYRQQPGQSLTLIATANQGSEATYESGFVIDKFPISRPNLTFSTLTVSNMSPEDSSIYLCSVGQVVQETQYFGPGTRLLVL.

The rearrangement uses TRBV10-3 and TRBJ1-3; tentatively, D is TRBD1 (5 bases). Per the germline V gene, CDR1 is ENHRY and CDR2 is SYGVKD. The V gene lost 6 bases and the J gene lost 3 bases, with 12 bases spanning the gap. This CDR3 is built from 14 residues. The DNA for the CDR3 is TGTGCCATCAGATCCCAGGGAAGTGGAAACACCATATATTTT. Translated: CAIRSQGSGNTIYF.

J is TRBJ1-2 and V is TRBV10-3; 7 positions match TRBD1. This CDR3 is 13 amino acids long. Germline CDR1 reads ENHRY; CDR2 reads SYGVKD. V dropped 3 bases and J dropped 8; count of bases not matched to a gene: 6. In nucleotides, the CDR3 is TGTGCCATCAGTGATGACAGGGCAGAAGGCTACACCTTC. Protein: CAISDDRAEGYTF.

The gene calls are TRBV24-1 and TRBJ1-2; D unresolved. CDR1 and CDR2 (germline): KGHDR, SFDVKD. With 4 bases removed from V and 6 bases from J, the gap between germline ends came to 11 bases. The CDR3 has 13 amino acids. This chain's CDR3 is CATSDGRNHGYTF. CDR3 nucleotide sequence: TGTGCCACCAGTGACGGGAGGAATCATGGCTACACCTTC.

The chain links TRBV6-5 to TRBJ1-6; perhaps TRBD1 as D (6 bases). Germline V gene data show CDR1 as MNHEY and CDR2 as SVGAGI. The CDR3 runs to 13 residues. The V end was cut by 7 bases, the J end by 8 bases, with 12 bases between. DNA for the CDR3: TGTGCCAGCATGGGGGCAACCCATTCACCCCTCCACTTT. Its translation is CASMGATHSPLHF.

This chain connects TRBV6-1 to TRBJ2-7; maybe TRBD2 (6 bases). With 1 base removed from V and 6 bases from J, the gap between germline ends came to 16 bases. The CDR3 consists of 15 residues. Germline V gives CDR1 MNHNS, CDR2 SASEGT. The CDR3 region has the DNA TGTGCCAGCAGTGAAGGTCGGGGGAGTGTTAGCGAGCAGTACTTC. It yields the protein CASSEGRGSVSEQYF.

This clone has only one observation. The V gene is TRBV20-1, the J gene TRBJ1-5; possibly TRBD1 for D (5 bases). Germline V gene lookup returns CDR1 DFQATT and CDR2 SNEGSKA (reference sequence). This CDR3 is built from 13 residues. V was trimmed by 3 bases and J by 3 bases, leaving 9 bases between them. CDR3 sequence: CSASRGNNQPQHF. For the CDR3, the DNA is TGCAGTGCTAGTCGGGGGAACAATCAGCCCCAGCATTTT.

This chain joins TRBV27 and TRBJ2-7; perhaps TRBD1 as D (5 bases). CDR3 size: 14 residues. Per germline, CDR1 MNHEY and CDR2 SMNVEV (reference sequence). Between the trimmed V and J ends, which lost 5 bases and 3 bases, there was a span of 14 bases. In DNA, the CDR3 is TGTGCCAGCAGTCTCCAGGGTAAAGGCTACGAGCAGTACTTC. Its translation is CASSLQGKGYEQYF.

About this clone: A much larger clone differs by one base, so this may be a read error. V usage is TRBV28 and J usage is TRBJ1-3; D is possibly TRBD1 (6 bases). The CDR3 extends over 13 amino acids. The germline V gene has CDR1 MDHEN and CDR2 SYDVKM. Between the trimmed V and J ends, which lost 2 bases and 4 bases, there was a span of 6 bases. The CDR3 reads CASSLGQGNTIYF. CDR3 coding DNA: TGTGCCAGCAGTTTAGGACAGGGAAACACCATATATTTT.

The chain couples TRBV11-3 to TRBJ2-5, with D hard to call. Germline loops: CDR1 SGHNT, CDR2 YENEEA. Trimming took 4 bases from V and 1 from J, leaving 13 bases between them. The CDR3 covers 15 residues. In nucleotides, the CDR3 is TGTGCCAGCAGCTCCAGCGTCCCCACCCAAGAGACCCAGTACTTC. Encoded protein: CASSSSVPTQETQYF.